This T cell receptor (beta chain) was recovered during a study of shared clonotypes between healthy human individuals. With 0 bases removed from V and 3 bases from J, the gap between germline ends came to 15 bases. This CDR3 has 16 amino acids. CDR1 and CDR2 (germline): SGHRS, YFSETQ. General study points: Clonotypes not shared had lower generation probabilities than those common to all four donors. Larger estimated richness was generally seen in naive subsets than in memory subsets.

This clone was picked up one time. What it binds is not known. Genomic DNA of each subset was evenly split across several immunoSEQ plates. Assay used: immunoSEQ multiplex PCR; TCRdb lists only in-frame clones, some missing. The repertoire holds approximately 1,500,000 clones, with about 96% as singletons. This TCR was sampled from a man aged 25-45 years in good health. The sample was naive CD4+ T cells sorted from blood. The subset denotes: CD45RA+ positively selected. The chain recombines TRBV5-1 with TRBJ1-2, with TRBD1 as a possible D gene (5 bases). The CDR3 loop is CASSLASATGDYGYTF. In DNA, the CDR3 is TGCGCCAGCAGCTTGGCCTCAGCTACGGGGGACTATGGCTACACCTTC.